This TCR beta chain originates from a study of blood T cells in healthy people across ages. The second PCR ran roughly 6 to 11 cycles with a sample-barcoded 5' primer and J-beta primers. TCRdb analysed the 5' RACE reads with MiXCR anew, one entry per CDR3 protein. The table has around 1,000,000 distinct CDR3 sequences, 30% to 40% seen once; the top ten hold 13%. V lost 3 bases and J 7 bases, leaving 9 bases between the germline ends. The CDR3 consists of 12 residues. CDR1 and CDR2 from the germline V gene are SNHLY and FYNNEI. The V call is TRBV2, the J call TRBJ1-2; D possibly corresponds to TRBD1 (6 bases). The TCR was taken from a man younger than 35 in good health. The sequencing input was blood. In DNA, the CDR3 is TGTGCCAGCAGTGACGACAGGACTGGCTACACCTTC. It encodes CASSDDRTGYTF.